This entry describes one TCR beta chain. The clone's antigen remains unknown. No base qualities exist here, and no much larger clone lies one base off it. TCRbeta CDR3 regions were amplified from genomic DNA using the immunoSEQ Assay, a bias-controlled multiplex PCR. The published analysis was carried out like this. The number of nucleated cells in each sample was estimated by amplification of reference gene primers within the assay. Sequence reads were collapsed and filtered to measure the absolute abundance of every unique TCRbeta CDR3 rearrangement. For each sample, productive Simpson clonality was calculated by taking the square root of Simpson's diversity index across productive rearrangements. TCRdb stores this immuneACCESS table with in-frame sequences only. Part of the clones is absent; in the studies checked, under half of the shortfall reflects unresolved V genes, and no reason is known for the rest. V, J and clone size reflect that table, while D and trimming were determined from the DNA. This sample lists 200,000 to 250,000 clones; about 82% were detected once. Of the sample, 2% to 2.5% is held by the ten largest clones.

The entry originates in a study of blood T cell repertoires in COVID-19 (dated by TCRdb to the early 2020s). Background on the whole study: The collaborator samples originated in the United States, Italy and Spain and spanned the acute and convalescent phases of COVID-19. The dataset comprised deeply sampled blood TCRbeta repertoires from subjects exposed to, actively infected with, or recovered from COVID-19. Samples came from the ongoing ImmuneRACE study (first 160 participants) plus 1,254 subjects from 6 global collaborators. A de-identified subject ID, COVID-19 status, age in years and sex were almost always included in the sample metadata. The material from the prospective study consisted of cDNA or gDNA derived from T cells, B-cell-depleted T cells, or PBMCs. The repertoires were made available in a free public database intended to serve as a resource for research on the immune response to SARS-CoV-2. Where HLA class I and class II types were available, the types were taken from metadata supplied by the sample provider, not from assay-based typing.

V was cut back by 5 bases and J by 9 bases, leaving a gap of 14 bases between them. Per the germline V gene (reference sequence), SEHNR is the CDR1 and FQNEAQ is the CDR2. The CDR3, from cysteine to phenylalanine, totals 13 residues. Of all the DNA, just the CDR3 is kept, 39 bases in frame from base 1. Participants in the prospective study were enrolled through a virtual design, were aged roughly 18 to 100 years, and lived in 24 United States geographic areas. In the prospective study, cohorts were assigned on the basis of participant-reported clinical history obtained from a screening survey and a study questionnaire. ImmuneRACE Cohort 3 recovered participants were defined by two consecutive negative NP/OP PCR tests, healthcare professional clearance, or symptom resolution. In the prospective study, mobile phlebotomists collected whole blood, serum and a nasopharyngeal or oropharyngeal swab from each participant. Prospective study participants could optionally give additional blood draws and questionnaires over a roughly 2-month period. Before DNA extraction, prospective study blood samples were shipped either frozen or at room temperature.

The paper as a whole reports these results and caveats: How much clinical and demographic metadata was included differed by source and by participant, and the metadata was provided uncurated.

The TCR sequence derives from a woman aged 50 to 65 who had recovered from COVID-19. This receptor chain uses TRBV7-9 and TRBJ1-5, with a tentative D gene TRBD1 over 6 matching bases. The sample comprised PBMCs or T cells enriched from blood (not recorded which). Read as DNA, the sequence is TGTGCCAGCAGCGAGGACAGTGTAATGCCCCAGCATTTT. It specifies CASSEDSVMPQHF.